Listed here are 2 T cell receptor beta chains from one sample, sequenced in a study of cytomegalovirus exposure and HLA in healthy donors. The PCR employed 60 Vbeta primers together with 13 Jbeta primers. Clones were sequenced by immunoSEQ multiplex PCR, and TCRdb holds only the in-frame ones, with some missing. The table has 250,000 or so clones, about 93% seen once. Sequenced material: PBMCs. The origin of the receptors is a girl aged 2 to 10 in good health and CMV-seronegative.

The gene calls are TRBV15 and TRBJ2-7; the match to TRBD2 covers 11 bases. The CDR3 is made up of 16 amino acids. Germline CDR1 LNHNV, CDR2 YYDKDF (reference sequence). Germline trimming cut 4 bases from V and 10 bases from J; bases unmatched to any gene: 15. The CDR3 protein is CATSKPGTSGVPRQYF. The CDR3, as DNA: TGTGCCACCAGCAAACCTGGGACTAGCGGAGTCCCCAGACAGTACTTC.

V is TRBV6-5 and J is TRBJ1-2; no firm D call. Per germline, CDR1 MNHEY and CDR2 SVGAGI. V was clipped by 2 bases and J by 4 bases, with 14 bases between them. This CDR3 comprises 15 residues. CDR3 DNA sequence: TGTGCCAGCAGTTACACGGTGGAGGGAGGCTATGGCTACACCTTC. Its protein product is CASSYTVEGGYGYTF.